These T cell receptor beta chains were read from a single sample in a study of shared clonotypes between healthy human individuals. TCRdb's copy holds only in-frame clones and misses some; the assay was immunoSEQ multiplex PCR. The sample records approximately 980,000 clones, about 80% being singletons. The specimen sequenced was memory CD4+ T cells sorted from blood. The receptors here all came from a man aged 18 to 30 in good health. Both conserved end residues are part of each CDR3. D genes are given only for firm matches. Clone size is shown for a subset of rows, as once, few, many or a class of expanded clone.

clone_size,d_call,v_call,j_call,cdr3_length,cdr3_aa,cdr3_nt
.,.,TRBV5-4,TRBJ1-1,15,CASSTGGRKGTEAFF,TGTGCCAGCAGCACCGGCGGACGGAAGGGGACTGAAGCTTTCTTT
.,.,TRBV2,TRBJ1-5,16,CASRERTVYSNQPQHF,TGTGCCAGCAGGGAAAGAACAGTTTATAGCAATCAGCCCCAGCATTTT
.,TRBD1,TRBV5-1,TRBJ2-7,14,CASSFEGARGEQYF,TGCGCCAGCAGCTTTGAGGGGGCGCGAGGGGAGCAGTACTTC
.,TRBD2,TRBV29-1,TRBJ2-1,15,CSVREAGGSYNEQFF,TGCAGCGTTCGTGAAGCGGGGGGCTCCTACAATGAGCAGTTCTTC
.,.,TRBV2,TRBJ2-3,14,CASSEIGGTDTQYF,TGTGCCAGCAGTGAAATCGGGGGCACAGATACGCAGTATTTT
.,.,TRBV25-1,TRBJ1-2,12,CASSEQNYGYTF,TGTGCCAGCAGTGAGCAGAACTATGGCTACACCTTC
few,.,TRBV28,TRBJ2-7,14,CASSYGDLSYEQYF,TGTGCCAGCAGTTATGGGGACTTATCCTACGAGCAGTACTTC
.,.,TRBV9,TRBJ1-5,16,CASSVATLGSNQPQHF,TGTGCCAGCAGCGTAGCTACTTTGGGAAGCAATCAGCCCCAGCATTTT
.,TRBD2,TRBV5-6,TRBJ2-5,17,CASNSPAGGGVIETQYF,TGTGCCAGCAACTCCCCAGCGGGGGGCGGGGTAATTGAGACCCAGTACTTC
.,TRBD1,TRBV6-1,TRBJ2-7,12,CASSWQGAEQYF,TGTGCCAGCTCCTGGCAGGGGGCCGAGCAGTACTTC
.,TRBD1,TRBV5-8,TRBJ1-5,15,CASRRDRVSNQPQHF,TGTGCCAGCAGACGAGACAGGGTTAGCAATCAGCCCCAGCATTTT
.,.,TRBV4-3,TRBJ2-7,14,CASSQDVGAREQYF,TGCGCCAGCAGCCAAGATGTCGGGGCGCGAGAGCAGTACTTC
many,TRBD1,TRBV27,TRBJ1-2,16,CASRPWTGGGDYGYTF,TGTGCCAGCAGGCCCTGGACAGGAGGGGGGGACTATGGCTACACCTTC
.,.,TRBV2,TRBJ2-7,15,CASSLEGVLAYEQYF,TGTGCCAGCAGTTTGGAGGGGGTCTTGGCCTACGAGCAGTACTTC
.,TRBD2,TRBV5-4,TRBJ2-7,16,CASSPGGTSGTYEQYF,TGTGCCAGCAGTCCCGGGGGCACTAGCGGGACGTACGAGCAGTACTTC
.,.,TRBV5-1,TRBJ2-7,11,CASSTAYEQYF,TGCGCCAGCAGCACCGCGTACGAGCAGTACTTC
.,.,TRBV7-2,TRBJ1-6,16,CASSSSGTSAHSPLHF,TGTGCCAGCAGTTCCTCGGGGACGTCGGCCCATTCACCCCTCCACTTT
.,.,TRBV6-6,TRBJ1-3,12,CASTRGLNTIYF,TGTGCCAGCACGAGGGGTTTAAACACCATATATTTT
.,.,TRBV6-1,TRBJ2-7,15,CASRRGETGRDEQYF,TGTGCCAGCAGGAGGGGGGAGACAGGGCGCGACGAGCAGTACTTC
.,TRBD1,TRBV6-5,TRBJ2-5,15,CASRPDRGRSETQYF,TGTGCCAGCAGACCCGACAGGGGGCGTTCCGAGACCCAGTACTTC
few,.,TRBV19,TRBJ2-4,14,CASSIGQSSYIQYF,TGTGCCAGTAGTATCGGTCAAAGCAGTTACATTCAGTACTTC
.,.,TRBV25-1,TRBJ2-5,12,CASSEGLETQYF,TGTGCCAGCAGTGAAGGGCTGGAGACCCAGTACTTC
.,.,TRBV6-5,TRBJ2-7,13,CASSRGPRQEQYF,TGTGCCAGCAGTAGAGGCCCCAGACAGGAGCAGTACTTC
.,.,TRBV18,TRBJ2-7,13,CASSPRVASEQYF,TGTGCCAGCTCACCAAGGGTTGCTAGCGAGCAGTACTTC
.,TRBD1,TRBV18,TRBJ2-1,15,CASSPGGQGSNEQFF,TGTGCCAGCTCACCAGGGGGACAGGGGAGCAATGAGCAGTTCTTC
.,.,TRBV19,TRBJ1-6,15,CASTPLDRDGSPLHF,TGTGCCAGTACCCCTCTGGACAGAGACGGATCACCCCTCCACTTT
.,TRBD1,TRBV4-1,TRBJ1-2,14,CASSQIDRVISYTF,TGCGCCAGCAGCCAAATTGACAGGGTGATCAGCTACACCTTC
.,.,TRBV6-1,TRBJ1-3,15,CASSESSFSGNTIYF,TGTGCCAGCAGTGAAAGTTCGTTCTCTGGAAACACCATATATTTT
few,TRBD1,TRBV19,TRBJ1-2,15,CASRPGQGLNYGYTF,TGTGCCAGTAGACCGGGACAGGGGCTTAACTATGGCTACACCTTC
once,TRBD1,TRBV28,TRBJ1-2,17,CASSRPGQGASNYGYTF,TGTGCCAGCAGTCGCCCGGGACAGGGGGCCTCTAACTATGGCTACACCTTC
once,.,TRBV27,TRBJ2-1,14,CASRLLSSYNEQFF,TGTGCCAGCAGATTATTGAGCTCCTACAATGAGCAGTTCTTC
.,.,TRBV7-9,TRBJ2-7,11,CASSWNYEQYF,TGTGCCAGCAGCTGGAACTACGAGCAGTACTTC
.,TRBD1,TRBV30,TRBJ1-1,14,CAWSPTGEITEAFF,TGTGCCTGGAGTCCGACAGGGGAGATCACTGAAGCTTTCTTT
.,.,TRBV30,TRBJ1-1,11,CAWSPERGAFF,TGTGCCTGGAGTCCGGAGAGGGGGGCTTTCTTT
.,TRBD1,TRBV5-6,TRBJ2-2,16,CASSLWTGLNTGELFF,TGTGCCAGCAGCCTATGGACAGGGCTGAACACCGGGGAGCTGTTTTTT
.,TRBD1,TRBV7-3,TRBJ2-5,14,CASSMGQGWETQYF,TGTGCCAGCAGTATGGGACAGGGGTGGGAGACCCAGTACTTC
.,.,TRBV11-2,TRBJ2-1,15,CASSLAGSGSVEQFF,TGTGCCAGCAGCTTGGCCGGCTCGGGATCGGTTGAGCAGTTCTTC
.,TRBD2,TRBV5-4,TRBJ2-7,19,CASSSIMGLAGGLDYEQYF,TGTGCCAGCAGCTCGATTATGGGACTAGCGGGAGGGTTAGACTACGAGCAGTACTTC
.,TRBD1,TRBV5-4,TRBJ2-3,14,CASSGTGGMDTQYF,TGTGCCAGCAGCGGGACAGGGGGCATGGATACGCAGTATTTT
.,.,TRBV5-6,TRBJ2-2,13,CASSLPLSRELFF,TGTGCCAGCAGCTTGCCGCTTTCCCGGGAGCTGTTTTTT
.,TRBD1,TRBV10-1,TRBJ1-6,14,CASSGGGVNSPLHF,TGCGCCAGCAGTGGAGGGGGCGTGAATTCACCCCTCCACTTT
.,TRBD2,TRBV5-1,TRBJ2-7,13,CASSLALREVQYF,TGCGCCAGCAGCTTAGCTTTGCGGGAGGTGCAGTACTTC
.,.,TRBV28,TRBJ1-1,14,CASSSQTRITEAFF,TGTGCCAGCAGCTCCCAGACTCGGATAACTGAAGCTTTCTTT
.,.,TRBV30,TRBJ2-7,13,CAWGGDKTYEQYF,TGTGCCTGGGGAGGAGACAAAACCTACGAGCAGTACTTC
.,TRBD2,TRBV9,TRBJ2-3,17,CASSVESASGGSDTQYF,TGTGCCAGCAGCGTAGAGTCGGCTAGCGGGGGTAGCGATACGCAGTATTTT
.,.,TRBV4-1,TRBJ2-3,16,CASSSRTDTSTDTQYF,TGCGCCAGCAGCTCCCGGACAGATACTAGCACAGATACGCAGTATTTT